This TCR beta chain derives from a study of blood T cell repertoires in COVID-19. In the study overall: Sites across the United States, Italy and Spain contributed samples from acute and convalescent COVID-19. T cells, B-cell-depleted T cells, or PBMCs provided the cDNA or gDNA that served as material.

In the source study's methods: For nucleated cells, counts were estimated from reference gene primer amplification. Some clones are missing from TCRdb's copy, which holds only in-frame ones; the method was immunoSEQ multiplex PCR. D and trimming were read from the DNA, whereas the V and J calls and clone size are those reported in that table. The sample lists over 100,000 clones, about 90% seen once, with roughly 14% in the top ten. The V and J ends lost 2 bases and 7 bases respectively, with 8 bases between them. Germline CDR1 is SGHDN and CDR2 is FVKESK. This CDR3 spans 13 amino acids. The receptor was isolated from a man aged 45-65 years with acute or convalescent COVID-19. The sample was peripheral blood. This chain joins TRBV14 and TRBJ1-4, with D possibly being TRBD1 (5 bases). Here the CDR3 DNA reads TGTGCCAGCAGCCAATGGGGCGCTGAAAAACTGTTTTTT. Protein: CASSQWGAEKLFF.